Presented here are 27 T cell receptor beta chains from one specimen sequenced in a study of monozygotic twins with inflammatory bowel disease. TCRdb reanalyzed the 5' RACE reads, giving one entry per CDR3 protein sequence and no DNA. This table lists a few hundred thousand distinct CDR3 sequences. Specimen: blood. The receptors derive from a human donor with ulcerative colitis or Crohn's disease, or a healthy co-twin of an affected twin (not recorded which).

The rearrangement uses TRBV7-2 and TRBJ1-6; TCRdb returns TRBD1, unconfirmable since there is no DNA. Looked up from germline, CDR1 is SGHTA and CDR2 is FQGNSA. This CDR3 has 15 amino acids. The CDR3 loop reads CASSLIGQHNSPLHF.

The chain recombines TRBV30 with TRBJ1-4; the TCRdb D gene call, TRBD1, has no DNA to confirm it. This CDR3 spans 14 amino acids. From germline, CDR1 is GTSNPN and CDR2 SVGIG (reference sequence). Here the CDR3 reads CAWSVFRVNEKLFF.

V is TRBV3-1 and J is TRBJ1-2. The germline gives CDR1 LGHDT, CDR2 YNNKEL (reference sequence). This CDR3 is 14 amino acids long. The CDR3 reads CASSQLGEIYGYTF. The whole variable domain, filled in from reference TRBV3-1 and TRBJ1-2, reads DTAVSQTPKYLVTQMGNDKSIKCEQNLGHDTMYWYKQDSKKFLKIMFSYNNKELIINETVPNRFSPKSPDKAHLNLHINSLELGDSAVYFCASSQLGEIYGYTFGSGTRLTVV.

The chain recombines TRBV2 with TRBJ1-5. The CDR3 covers 12 residues. Per germline, CDR1 SNHLY and CDR2 FYNNEI. CDR3: CASSERVQPQHF.

This chain uses TRBV20-1 with TRBJ2-1; TCRdb lists TRBD1, though no DNA is available to test this call. The length of the CDR3 is 14 residues. The germline CDR1 and CDR2 sequences are DFQATT and SNEGSKA (reference sequence). CDR3 sequence: CSPKTGPALHEQFF.

V usage is TRBV5-4 and J usage is TRBJ2-3; checking the TCRdb D call of TRBD2 is not possible without DNA. CDR1 is SGHNT and CDR2 is YYREEE in the germline V gene (reference sequence). The CDR3 extends over 14 amino acids. The CDR3: CASSLGLHTDTQYF. Full variable domain (missing parts from reference TRBV5-4 and TRBJ2-3): ETGVTQSPTHLIKTRGQQVTLRCSSQSGHNTVSWYQQALGQGPQFIFQYYREEENGRGNFPPRFSGLQFPNYSSELNVNALELDDSALYLCASSLGLHTDTQYFGPGTRLTVL.

The chain has TRBV5-4 and TRBJ2-3; lacking DNA, the TRBD2 call made by TCRdb goes unchecked. The CDR3 runs to 16 residues. Per the germline V gene, CDR1 is SGHNT and CDR2 is YYREEE (reference sequence). The CDR3 loop is CASRDGTSRSTDTQYF.

The rearrangement links TRBV7-9 to TRBJ2-3; the D call from TCRdb, TRBD1, cannot be confirmed without DNA. The CDR3 runs to 15 residues. From germline, CDR1 is SEHNR and CDR2 FQNEAQ (reference sequence). This CDR3 reads CASPWGHAVTDTQYF.

The chain combines TRBV6-5 with TRBJ2-3. This CDR3 has 16 residues. Germline CDR1 MNHEY, CDR2 SVGAGI. This CDR3 reads CASSYSMIGRADTQYF.

The chain has TRBV27 and TRBJ2-4. Germline V gives CDR1 MNHEY, CDR2 SMNVEV (reference sequence). This CDR3 has 13 amino acids. CDR3 sequence reads: CASRLTPKNIQYF.

The rearrangement uses TRBV5-4 and TRBJ2-7. The CDR3 runs 13 residues. In germline, CDR1 is SGHNT, CDR2 YYREEE (reference sequence). The CDR3 spells CASSSLSVGEQYF.

The CDR3 sequence: CSVVPGSGSNVLTF. The chain employs TRBV29-1 and TRBJ2-6; TCRdb lists TRBD1, though no DNA is available to test this call. Germline assignment: CDR1 SQVTM and CDR2 ANQGSEA. The CDR3 is made up of 14 amino acids.

Here the CDR3 reads CATSRDPSGSETQYF. The V gene is TRBV15, the J gene TRBJ2-5; there is no DNA to check the TCRdb D call of TRBD2. Germline loops: CDR1 LNHNV, CDR2 YYDKDF (reference sequence). The CDR3 extends over 15 amino acids. Full variable domain (outside the CDR3, taken from reference TRBV15 and TRBJ2-5): DAMVIQNPRYQVTQFGKPVTLSCSQTLNHNVMYWYQQKSSQAPKLLFHYYDKDFNNEADTPDNFQSRRPNTSFCFLDIRSPGLGDTAMYLCATSRDPSGSETQYFGPGTRLLVL.

This chain uses TRBV14 with TRBJ2-7. Germline CDR1 is SGHDN and CDR2 is FVKESK. The CDR3 extends over 12 amino acids. CDR3: CASSQGMYEQYF.

This rearrangement joins TRBV2 to TRBJ2-7; with no DNA, the TCRdb D assignment of TRBD1 cannot be verified. The CDR3 contains 13 residues. CDR1 SNHLY and CDR2 FYNNEI come from the germline V gene. The CDR3 here is CASLSPPSSEQYF.

CDR3 region: CASSLRGENSPLHF. The chain couples TRBV7-9 to TRBJ1-6; TCRdb picks TRBD1, but there is no DNA to check that call. The CDR3 is 14 amino acids. Per the germline V gene, CDR1 is SEHNR and CDR2 is FQNEAQ (reference sequence).

The genes are TRBV18 and TRBJ2-1. Looked up from germline, CDR1 is KGHSH and CDR2 is LQKENI. The CDR3 loop spans 14 amino acids. CDR3 residues: CASSPPRGYNEQFF.

This chain links TRBV18 with TRBJ2-5; the TCRdb call, TRBD1, lacks DNA for checking. Germline V lookup: CDR1 KGHSH, CDR2 LQKENI. This CDR3 has 13 amino acids. This chain's CDR3 is CASSPGGQRAQYF.

The rearrangement joins TRBV11-1 to TRBJ2-2; the TCRdb call, TRBD1, lacks DNA for checking. This CDR3 region has 16 residues. In germline, CDR1 is SGHAT, CDR2 FQDESV (reference sequence). CDR3 protein: CASSLRPGGVTGELFF.

CDR3 protein: CASRDPPEGYTF. The chain carries TRBV12-3 or TRBV12-4 and TRBJ1-2. This CDR3 is 12 amino acids long.

The chain carries TRBV18 and TRBJ2-1; TCRdb designates TRBD2, a call that cannot be tested without DNA. The CDR3 is 17 amino acids. Per germline, CDR1 KGHSH and CDR2 LQKENI. The CDR3: CASSPTSGTSGGAGQFF.

The chain has TRBV5-1 and TRBJ2-1. CDR1 is SGHRS, CDR2 YFSETQ, per germline. The CDR3 contains 11 residues. The CDR3: CASSQVDEQFF.

The J gene is TRBJ2-7, the V gene TRBV27; TCRdb calls TRBD1, which cannot be checked without DNA. This CDR3 has 15 amino acids. Germline CDR1 reads MNHEY; CDR2 reads SMNVEV (reference sequence). This chain's CDR3 is CASSLLPGQAYEQYF.

V gene TRBV5-6 combines with J gene TRBJ2-1; absent DNA, TCRdb's TRBD1 call cannot be checked. Looked up from germline, CDR1 is SGHDT and CDR2 is YYEEEE. This CDR3 is built from 16 residues. The CDR3 sequence: CASSPLGRGRYDEQFF.

The chain joins TRBV6-1 to TRBJ1-5. This CDR3 has 13 amino acids. CDR1 and CDR2 from the germline V gene are MNHNS and SASEGT. The CDR3 sequence is CASSGRNGQPQHF.

The rearrangement uses TRBV7-9 and TRBJ1-1; TCRdb's assignment of TRBD1 cannot be checked, as there is no DNA. The V gene's germline CDR1 is SEHNR and CDR2 FQNEAQ (reference sequence). The CDR3 sequence is 13 residues long. CDR3 in amino acids: CASSLLEGTEAFF.

The chain carries TRBV5-1 and TRBJ2-1; TCRdb proposes TRBD2, but this gene call is untestable without DNA. The V gene's germline CDR1 is SGHRS and CDR2 YFSETQ. This CDR3 contains 15 residues. The CDR3 loop reads CASSLGLAGDNEQFF. Drawing the rest from reference TRBV5-1 and TRBJ2-1, the complete variable domain is KAGVTQTPRYLIKTRGQQVTLSCSPISGHRSVSWYQQTPGQGLQFLFEYFSETQRNKGNFPGRFSGRQFSNSRSEMNVSTLELGDSALYLCASSLGLAGDNEQFFGPGTRLTVL.